Listed here is a single T cell receptor (beta chain). This entry belongs to a study of blood T cell repertoires in COVID-19. Study details: The samples span acute and convalescent COVID-19 from the United States, Italy and Spain. T cells, B-cell-depleted T cells, or PBMCs supplied cDNA or gDNA.

The protocol was immunoSEQ multiplex PCR, while the TCRdb copy is restricted to in-frame clones and leaves out a portion. The sample contains about 100,000 clones, approximately 83% of which appear only once. The CDR3 sequence is 12 residues long. Individuals aged about 18 to 100 years were recruited from 24 US areas. Cohort placement rested on clinical history that participants reported themselves. J is TRBJ1-2 and V is TRBV21-1. TRBV21-1 is reported as a pseudogene. The clonotype originates from a woman aged 50 to 60 who had recovered from COVID-19. The sample comprised PBMCs or T cells enriched from blood (not recorded which). Written as DNA, the CDR3 is TGTGCCAGCAGCAAATCCGGTTATGGCTACACCTTC. Its translation: CASSKSGYGYTF.